The sequence of this T cell receptor (beta chain) was determined in a study of T cell responses to AZD1222 COVID-19 vaccine. Overall study findings and caveats: A rise in Spike-specific TCR breadth and depth followed two AZD1222 doses. Most donors were white British, females outnumbered males, and clonal diversity was possibly underestimated. Baseline testing showed seropositivity in only 5 or 6 AZD1222 recipients.

Looked up from germline, CDR1 is SGDLS and CDR2 is YYNGEE. Unmatched junction bases numbered 8, after V lost 0 bases and J lost 1 base. The CDR3 has 18 amino acids. Sequenced by immunoSEQ multiplex PCR; TCRdb stores in-frame clones only, minus some. This sample yields 90,000 to 150,000 clones, of which about 90% are seen a single time; about 5.3% belongs to the top ten. To note about this clone: The target antigen is unknown.

The sequence came from an adult in good health. The specimen comprised peripheral blood, sampled on day 0 of AZD1222 vaccination. This chain uses TRBV9 with TRBJ1-1; 11 nucleotides match TRBD1. DNA of the CDR3: TGTGCCAGCAGCGTAGTTCCTTTTGGACAGGGGGCGAACACTGAAGCTTTCTTT. Its translation: CASSVVPFGQGANTEAFF.